One sample yielded the 20 T cell receptor beta chains listed below, sequenced in a study of shared clonotypes between healthy human individuals. The table came from immunoSEQ multiplex PCR; TCRdb's copy has only in-frame clones and leaves some out. The table lists about 700,000 clones, roughly 94% of them singletons, with about a quarter in the top ten. Positively selected for CCR7, the CD45RO-negative cells used as naive CD8 cells excluded terminally differentiated effector memory CD45RA+ cells. Sequencing was done on a sample of naive CD8+ T cells sorted from blood. The receptors stem from a man under 40 in good health.

The J gene is TRBJ1-1, the V gene TRBV6-5, with 9 bases that match TRBD1. The CDR3 is made up of 16 amino acids. The J segment lost 6 bases and the V segment lost 1 base, leaving 9 bases of the junction unmatched. Germline V CDR1 and CDR2: MNHEY, SVGAGI. The CDR3 loop reads CASSYLYRGPVSEAFF. CDR3 in DNA: TGTGCCAGCAGTTACTTATACAGGGGGCCGGTCTCTGAAGCTTTCTTT.

This clone was seen a handful of times. Since a much larger clone is just one base distant, this may be a read error. The sample has other DNA sequences that encode this CDR3 too. CDR3 DNA sequence: TGTGCCAGCAGTTTGTTGGGGGACGAGCAGTACTTC. Translating gives CASSLLGDEQYF. This sequence joins TRBV27 and TRBJ2-7; either TRBD1 or TRBD2 may fit D (5 bases each). Germline V CDR1 and CDR2: MNHEY, SMNVEV (reference sequence). The V gene lost 3 bases and the J gene lost 5 bases, with 8 bases spanning the gap. This CDR3 region has 12 residues.

The chain recombines TRBV11-2 with TRBJ2-5; unclear D gene. The germline CDR1 and CDR2 sequences are SGHAT and FQNNGV. V was pared by 0 bases and J by 7 bases, with 12 bases between. This CDR3 has 14 residues. The CDR3 protein is CASSLDPGSRTQYF. The CDR3 DNA reads as TGTGCCAGCAGCTTAGATCCGGGCTCAAGGACCCAGTACTTC.

The CDR3 nucleotides read TGTGCCAGTAGTCGCGGAAATCCCGGGGAGCTGTTTTTT. Protein sequence: CASSRGNPGELFF. The chain has TRBV19 and TRBJ2-2; no clear D. The ends were cut back, 5 bases at V and 6 bases at J, with 10 bases in the middle. This CDR3 contains 13 residues. Germline assignment: CDR1 LNHDA and CDR2 SQIVND (reference sequence).

The rearrangement uses TRBV5-4 and TRBJ2-1, with a weak D call TRBD2 (5 bases). Trimming cost V 4 bases and J 7 bases, with 12 bases left between them. Germline-derived CDR1 and CDR2 are SGHNT and YYREEE (reference sequence). The CDR3 is 13 amino acids. The CDR3 loop reads CASSLAGGNEQFF. The CDR3 bases are TGTGCCAGCAGCCTCGCCGGCGGGAATGAGCAGTTCTTC.

This chain joins TRBV7-8 and TRBJ2-7; the D is unclear. The CDR3 is made up of 16 amino acids. With 7 bases removed from V and 0 bases from J, the gap between germline ends came to 19 bases. Germline V lookup: CDR1 SGHVS, CDR2 FQNEAQ. The CDR3 sequence is CASTAPLEGSSYEQYF. The CDR3 bases are TGTGCCAGCACCGCACCTCTGGAAGGAAGCTCCTACGAGCAGTACTTC.

The V and J genes are TRBV9 and TRBJ2-7, with D perhaps TRBD2 (6 bases). This CDR3 contains 15 residues. Germline assignment: CDR1 SGDLS and CDR2 YYNGEE. The V gene lost 0 bases and the J gene lost 2 bases, with 12 bases spanning the gap. CDR3 nucleotide sequence: TGTGCCAGCAGCGTAGGGGGCGGGGCGGCCTACGAGCAGTACTTC. Residues: CASSVGGGAAYEQYF.

The V gene is TRBV7-6, the J gene TRBJ2-7; TRBD2 is a possible D gene (6 bases). V was trimmed by 5 bases and J by 4 bases, leaving 9 bases between them. The CDR3 spans 12 residues. Germline values: CDR1 SGHVS, CDR2 FNYEAQ. Written as DNA, the CDR3 is TGTGCCAGCAGCGGAGGGCCGTACGAGCAGTACTTC. Its translation is CASSGGPYEQYF.

The V and J genes are TRBV6-5 and TRBJ2-7; no clear D. This CDR3 has 14 residues. Germline CDR1 is MNHEY and CDR2 is SVGAGI. V was trimmed by 7 bases and J by 5 bases, leaving 18 bases between them. CDR3 nucleotide sequence: TGTGCCAGCAATCCCGGCGCTTTGCCCCACGAGCAGTACTTC. This gives the protein CASNPGALPHEQYF.

The rearrangement uses TRBV11-3 and TRBJ2-1; TRBD2 matches at 16 bases. The germline CDR1 and CDR2 sequences are SGHNT and YENEEA. The CDR3 contains 16 residues. With V trimmed by 5 bases and J by 9 bases, 7 bases remained unmatched. CDR3: CASSPGLAGGRGEQFF. The CDR3 nucleotides read TGTGCCAGCAGCCCGGGACTAGCGGGAGGGCGAGGTGAGCAGTTCTTC.

The chain uses TRBV6-5 and TRBJ1-1; 8 positions agree with TRBD1. V gave up 2 bases and J gave up 8 bases; unmatched junction bases: 10. The germline V gene encodes CDR1 MNHEY and CDR2 SVGAGI. The CDR3 has 15 residues. The DNA of the CDR3 is TGTGCCAGCAGTTACCTTCAGGGGGCTCGGTGGGAAGCTTTCTTT. This codes for CASSYLQGARWEAFF.

The chain has TRBV11-1 and TRBJ2-3; D remains ambiguous. Deletions cut 6 bases from V and 7 bases from J, with 17 bases between. The germline V gene encodes CDR1 SGHAT and CDR2 FQDESV (reference sequence). This CDR3 spans 14 amino acids. The CDR3 region is CASSEEPGPNTQYF. CDR3 DNA sequence: TGTGCCAGCAGTGAGGAGCCCGGGCCTAATACGCAGTATTTT.

The gene calls are TRBV6-6 and TRBJ2-3, with D perhaps assigned TRBD1 or TRBD2 (5 bases each). The germline CDR1 and CDR2 sequences are MNHNY and SVGAGI (reference sequence). V was clipped by 7 bases and J by 4 bases, with 18 bases between them. CDR3 length equals 15 residues. The CDR3 coding sequence is TGTGCCAGCACCCTGGGGGACCGTTGGGCAGATACGCAGTATTTT. It encodes CASTLGDRWADTQYF.

This sequence joins TRBV27 and TRBJ2-7, with 7 bases aligning to TRBD1. Germline CDR1 is MNHEY and CDR2 is SMNVEV (reference sequence). The J segment lost 3 bases and the V segment lost 6 bases, leaving 11 bases of the junction unmatched. This CDR3 has 15 amino acids. CDR3 residues: CASRGEQGHLYEQYF. The CDR3 DNA reads TGTGCCAGCAGGGGGGAACAGGGGCATCTCTACGAGCAGTACTTC.

The chain carries TRBV15 and TRBJ2-1; D gene unclear. The V end was cut by 2 bases, the J end by 0 bases, with 11 bases between. From germline, CDR1 is LNHNV and CDR2 YYDKDF (reference sequence). This CDR3 has 16 amino acids. In DNA, the CDR3 is TGTGCCACCAGCAGAACCCTAGTATCCTCCTACAATGAGCAGTTCTTC. This sequence encodes CATSRTLVSSYNEQFF. Together with reference TRBV15 and TRBJ2-1, the CDR3 gives the full variable domain: DAMVIQNPRYQVTQFGKPVTLSCSQTLNHNVMYWYQQKSSQAPKLLFHYYDKDFNNEADTPDNFQSRRPNTSFCFLDIRSPGLGDTAMYLCATSRTLVSSYNEQFFGPGTRLTVL.

The rearrangement uses TRBV7-9 and TRBJ1-2, with 8 bases aligning to TRBD1. Trimming took 4 bases from V and 4 from J; bases not matched to a gene: 5. The CDR3 length is 14 residues. The germline V gene encodes CDR1 SEHNR and CDR2 FQNEAQ (reference sequence). The DNA for the CDR3 is TGTGCCAGCAGCTGGACAGGGCCGGCCTATGGCTACACCTTC. This codes for CASSWTGPAYGYTF. Based on the CDR3 plus reference TRBV7-9 and TRBJ1-2, the full variable domain is DTGVSQNPRHKITKRGQNVTFRCDPISEHNRLYWYRQTLGQGPEFLTYFQNEAQLEKSRLLSDRFSAERPKGSFSTLEIQRTEQGDSAMYLCASSWTGPAYGYTFGSGTRLTVV.

This chain links TRBV7-3 with TRBJ2-3; TRBD2 agrees at 7 bases. The CDR3 length is 17 residues. The trim removed 5 bases at V and 6 bases at J, leaving 17 bases unmatched. Per germline, CDR1 SGHTA and CDR2 FQGTGA. CDR3 in DNA: TGTGCCAGCAGCCTCCCAGCGGGGCCGTATCGGGATGATACGCAGTATTTT. Its translation: CASSLPAGPYRDDTQYF.

The gene calls are TRBV6-6 and TRBJ2-7; D not resolved. V was trimmed by 2 bases and J by 0 bases, leaving 8 bases between them. Germline V lookup: CDR1 MNHNY, CDR2 SVGAGI (reference sequence). The CDR3 runs to 14 residues. The CDR3 reads CASSYRLDSYEQYF. The CDR3 DNA sequence: TGTGCCAGCAGTTACAGGCTAGACTCCTACGAGCAGTACTTC.

V usage is TRBV25-1 and J usage is TRBJ2-1; 11 bases line up with TRBD2. After removal of 4 bases from V and 8 bases from J, the junction contained 4 bases not matched to a gene. The CDR3 has 14 residues. Germline V gene data show CDR1 as MGHDK and CDR2 as SYGVNS. CDR3 region: CASSGLAGGYEQFF. The CDR3 bases are TGTGCCAGCAGTGGTTTAGCGGGAGGGTATGAGCAGTTCTTC. The complete variable domain, with remaining parts taken from reference TRBV25-1 and TRBJ2-1, reads EADIYQTPRYLVIGTGKKITLECSQTMGHDKMYWYQQDPGMELHLIHYSYGVNSTEKGDLSSESTVSRIRTEHFPLTLESARPSHTSQYLCASSGLAGGYEQFFGPGTRLTVL.

The chain carries TRBV4-2 and TRBJ1-2, with TRBD1 as a possible D gene (5 bases). CDR1 LGHNA and CDR2 YNFKEQ come from the germline V gene. V lost 8 bases and J 7 bases, leaving 20 bases between the germline ends. The CDR3 contains 14 residues. Here the CDR3 DNA reads TGTGCCAGCGAGCAAGGTGAGGCGAGGGGTGGCTACACCTTC. Its translation is CASEQGEARGGYTF.